This is a list of T cell receptor beta chains from one sample in a study of blood T cells in healthy people across ages. Using its own MiXCR run on the 5' RACE reads, TCRdb lists one record per CDR3 protein. Among 600,000 to 650,000 distinct CDR3 sequences listed, 58% were seen once. The sequenced material came from blood. The receptors were sampled from a man in his sixties in good health. CDR3s include the opening cysteine and the closing phenylalanine or tryptophan. D genes are given only for firm matches. Clone size, where shown, is once, few, many, or a class for clones that have expanded.

size | D | J | V | DNA | CDR3
- | TRBD2 | TRBJ2-7 | TRBV20-1 | TGCAGTGCTATACTCATTAGCGGGGGGGCCGGAGAGGCCCAGTACTTC | CSAILISGGAGEAQYF
many | TRBD1 | TRBJ2-5 | TRBV27 | TGTGCCAGCACGCCCGCCCGAAGGGACAGAGGTACAGAGACCCAGTACTTC | CASTPARRDRGTETQYF
many | - | TRBJ1-1 | TRBV27 | TGTGCCAGCAGCTTTCTTACAGGCCCGGGTGGAAGAACTGAAGCTTTCTTT | CASSFLTGPGGRTEAFF
- | TRBD1 | TRBJ2-3 | TRBV3-1 | TGTGCCAGCAGCCCAAAGGACAGGACCACAGATACGCAGTATTTT | CASSPKDRTTDTQYF
- | TRBD2 | TRBJ2-7 | TRBV7-2 | TGTGCCAGCAGCTGGCTAGCGGGGACAAGCTCCTACGAGCAGTACTTC | CASSWLAGTSSYEQYF
- | TRBD2 | TRBJ2-3 | TRBV4-1 | TGCGCCAGCAGCCCGGGACTAGCGGGGGGGACGTCCACAGATACGCAGTATTTT | CASSPGLAGGTSTDTQYF
- | TRBD1 | TRBJ2-7 | TRBV18 | TGTGCCAGCTCACCAATGGGACAGGGAGGCCACTACGAGCAGTACTTC | CASSPMGQGGHYEQYF
few | - | TRBJ2-1 | TRBV6-8 | TGTGCCAGCAGTTACTATCTTTATGAGCAGTTCTTC | CASSYYLYEQFF
- | TRBD2 | TRBJ2-1 | TRBV9 | TGTGCCAGCAGCAAAAGCGGGGGGCCCAGCTCCTACAATGAGCAGTTCTTC | CASSKSGGPSSYNEQFF
once | - | TRBJ1-2 | TRBV4-1 | TGCGCCAGCAGCCAAGATCGAGGCCCTTCCTATGGCTACACCTTC | CASSQDRGPSYGYTF
- | - | TRBJ2-7 | TRBV11-2 | TGTGCCAGCAGCTTAGGTCGATATTCCTACGAGCAGTACTTC | CASSLGRYSYEQYF
- | - | TRBJ1-2 | TRBV7-2 | TGTGCCAGCAGCTTCCACACGCTTAACACCTTC | CASSFHTLNTF
- | TRBD2 | TRBJ2-2 | TRBV7-8 | TGTGCCAGCAGCCCAACCGGGACTAGAAACACCGGGGAGCTGTTTTTT | CASSPTGTRNTGELFF
- | TRBD1 | TRBJ2-7 | TRBV5-1 | TGCGCCAGCAGAATCGGGACAGGGGGGACCTACGAGCAGTACTTC | CASRIGTGGTYEQYF
- | TRBD2 | TRBJ2-3 | TRBV4-2 | TGTGCCAGCAGCCAAGGCTCGAACGGGGGGGTCTCAGATACGCAGTATTTT | CASSQGSNGGVSDTQYF
- | TRBD2 | TRBJ2-5 | TRBV20-1 | TGCAGTGCTAGAGTCGCTAGCGGGGTTGAGACCCAGTACTTC | CSARVASGVETQYF
- | - | TRBJ1-2 | TRBV6-6 | TGTGCCAGCAGCATCCCCCGGACAGTACCATATGGCTACACCTTC | CASSIPRTVPYGYTF
once | - | TRBJ2-1 | TRBV7-9 | TGTGCCAGCAGCCCAAGCTTCCCAGGGCGGAATGAGCAGTTCTTC | CASSPSFPGRNEQFF
- | TRBD2 | TRBJ2-3 | TRBV20-1 | TGCAGTGCTCGCCGGACTAGCGGGGCAGATACGCAGTATTTT | CSARRTSGADTQYF
once | TRBD1 | TRBJ2-3 | TRBV25-1 | TGTGCCAGCAGTGACGCGGGACAGGGCACAGATACGCAGTATTTT | CASSDAGQGTDTQYF
- | TRBD1 | TRBJ2-1 | TRBV12-3/TRBV12-4 | TGTGCCAGCAGAAGGGACAGCCGATTCTACAATGAGCAGTTCTTC | CASRRDSRFYNEQFF
- | TRBD2 | TRBJ2-1 | TRBV7-2 | TGTGCCAGCAGCTTAGCGCCGCGGGGGGGCAGGCAGTTCTTC | CASSLAPRGGRQFF
- | - | TRBJ2-7 | TRBV20-1 | TGCAGTGCAGGGAGGCAGGCAAGAGTCTACGAGCAGTACTTC | CSAGRQARVYEQYF
once | TRBD2 | TRBJ2-5 | TRBV27 | TGTGCCAGCAGCGTAAGCACCGGCGGGGGGTATGAGACCCAGTACTTC | CASSVSTGGGYETQYF
few | TRBD1 | TRBJ1-5 | TRBV6-1 | TGTGCCAGCAGTGCTAGGACAGGGAACAATCAGCCCCAGCATTTT | CASSARTGNNQPQHF
few | TRBD1 | TRBJ2-7 | TRBV12-3/TRBV12-4 | TGTGCCAGCAGCGGACAGGATTCCTCCTACGAGCAGTACTTC | CASSGQDSSYEQYF
- | TRBD1 | TRBJ1-1 | TRBV7-6 | TGTGCCAGCAGCCGGACAGGGAGAAACACTGAAGCTTTCTTT | CASSRTGRNTEAFF
few | TRBD2 | TRBJ2-5 | TRBV7-2 | TGTGCCAGCAGCCAAGGACTAGGCGCGACCCAGTACTTC | CASSQGLGATQYF
- | - | TRBJ2-5 | TRBV14 | TGTGCCAGCAGCCAGGGGGCGCCTAGAGAGACCCAGTACTTC | CASSQGAPRETQYF
few | - | TRBJ2-7 | TRBV6-6 | TGTGCCAGCAGTTACTCGAAGGCTGGGGGTGAGCAGTACTTC | CASSYSKAGGEQYF
few | - | TRBJ2-5 | TRBV6-5 | TGTGCCAGCGGTCCCCGTCGGGAGACCCAGTACTTC | CASGPRRETQYF
once | TRBD1 | TRBJ1-5 | TRBV6-2/TRBV6-3 | TGTGCCAGCAGCTACGGGGGACAGGTAGGTCGCCCCCAGCATTTT | CASSYGGQVGRPQHF
- | - | TRBJ2-7 | TRBV10-1 | TGCGCCAGCGGGGACGCTGGGCGGGACGAGCAGTACTTC | CASGDAGRDEQYF
- | - | TRBJ2-5 | TRBV6-1 | TGTGCCACCCAAGAGACCCAGTACTTC | CATQETQYF
- | TRBD2 | TRBJ2-5 | TRBV2 | TGTGCCAGCAGCCGGGAATCTAGCGGGCCAGAGACCCAGTACTTC | CASSRESSGPETQYF
few | TRBD2 | TRBJ2-7 | TRBV6-2/TRBV6-3 | TGTGCCAGCAGCAGCCACGGGAGGACCTACGAGCAGTACTTC | CASSSHGRTYEQYF
- | TRBD1 | TRBJ2-7 | TRBV18 | TGTGCCAGCTCGCGGGACAGGGCCTTCTACGAGCAGTACTTC | CASSRDRAFYEQYF